One sample yielded the 20 T cell receptor beta chains listed below, sequenced in a study of monozygotic twins with cystic fibrosis. The method was immunoSEQ multiplex PCR; TCRdb's version includes in-frame clones alone and lacks a portion of them. The data contain around 30,000 clones, about 85% of them singletons. The sequenced material came from blood. Source of these receptors: a girl aged 2-9 years with cystic fibrosis.

This clone has only a few counts. The chain links TRBV11-2 to TRBJ1-6; 9 bases line up with TRBD1. The CDR3 extends over 15 amino acids. Germline CDR1 and CDR2: SGHAT and FQNNGV. Trimming cost V 0 bases and J 8 bases; bases outside gene matches: 2. This CDR3 reads CASSLDGTGYSPLHF. For the CDR3, the DNA is TGTGCCAGCAGCTTAGATGGGACAGGGTATTCACCCCTCCACTTT.

A few counts support this clone. CDR3 residues: CASSRSGLTYNEQFF. CDR3 in DNA: TGCGCCAGCAGTCGTAGCGGGTTGACCTACAATGAGCAGTTCTTC. The chain employs TRBV10-1 and TRBJ2-1, with 7 nucleotides matching TRBD2. Looked up from germline, CDR1 is WNHNN and CDR2 is SYGVQD (reference sequence). This CDR3 region has 15 residues. With V trimmed by 5 bases and J by 2 bases, 6 bases remained unmatched.

The rearrangement uses TRBV6-1 and TRBJ2-7; D is unclear. The CDR3 length is 13 residues. The V gene lost 3 bases and the J gene lost 3 bases, with 9 bases spanning the gap. Germline loops: CDR1 MNHNS, CDR2 SASEGT. CDR3 sequence reads: CASSDVRGYEQYF. CDR3 nucleotide sequence: TGTGCCAGCAGTGATGTACGAGGCTACGAGCAGTACTTC.

The rearrangement uses TRBV6-1 and TRBJ2-2, with 11 bases fitting TRBD1. CDR1 is MNHNS, CDR2 SASEGT, per germline. J lost 6 bases, V lost 7 bases, and 4 bases had no gene match. CDR3 size: 14 residues. As DNA, the CDR3 is TGTGCCAGCAAGGACAGGGGGCTTGCCGGGGAGCTGTTTTTT. This sequence encodes CASKDRGLAGELFF.

The CDR3 DNA sequence: TGCGCCAGCAGTGAGTCCAGCGGACAAAGCAATCAGCCCCAGCATTTT. It is translated as CASSESSGQSNQPQHF. The V and J genes are TRBV10-2 and TRBJ1-5, with D possibly TRBD1 on 5 matching bases. Trimming stripped 0 bases from V and 1 base from J, with 10 bases between. Germline CDR1 and CDR2: WSHSY and SAAADI. The CDR3 has 16 amino acids.

This clone came up a few times. The CDR3 region has the DNA TGTGCCAGTGGAGTTCTAGAAAGGGATACGCAGTATTTT. It encodes CASGVLERDTQYF. This rearrangement joins TRBV30 to TRBJ2-3; D unresolved. The CDR3 is 13 amino acids. Trimming stripped 8 bases from V and 6 bases from J, with 18 bases between. From germline, CDR1 is GTSNPN and CDR2 SVGIG (reference sequence).

The genes are TRBV9 and TRBJ2-3; D may correspond to TRBD1 or TRBD2 (6 bases each). The V gene lost 2 bases and the J gene lost 2 bases, with 12 bases spanning the gap. The CDR3 is made up of 15 amino acids. CDR1 is SGDLS and CDR2 is YYNGEE in the germline V gene. CDR3: CASSVLGGNTDTQYF. CDR3 in DNA: TGTGCCAGCAGCGTTCTAGGGGGGAACACAGATACGCAGTATTTT.

J is TRBJ1-4 and V is TRBV6-5, with TRBD1 as a possible D gene (5 bases). Germline V gene lookup returns CDR1 MNHEY and CDR2 SVGAGI. The CDR3 spans 14 residues. V was shortened by 2 bases and J by 12 bases, with 16 bases between the two germline ends. This CDR3 is CASSYSRAPQELFF. The CDR3, as DNA: TGTGCCAGCAGTTACAGCAGGGCCCCTCAGGAACTGTTTTTT.

The V call is TRBV11-2, the J call TRBJ2-7; D uncertain. Trimming took off 0 bases at V and 4 bases at J, with 13 bases between the two ends. Per germline, CDR1 SGHAT and CDR2 FQNNGV. CDR3 size: 15 residues. The CDR3 loop is CASSLDNQARYEQYF. The CDR3 region has the DNA TGTGCCAGCAGCTTAGATAACCAGGCCAGATACGAGCAGTACTTC.

This rearrangement joins TRBV28 to TRBJ1-2; 8 bases map to TRBD1. The J segment lost 2 bases and the V segment lost 5 bases, leaving 10 bases of the junction unmatched. Germline V gives CDR1 MDHEN, CDR2 SYDVKM. The CDR3 is made up of 16 amino acids. The CDR3 region has the DNA TGTGCCAGCAGTCCTGACAGGGGCCTTCTCAACTATGGCTACACCTTC. It specifies CASSPDRGLLNYGYTF.

The chain employs TRBV7-2 and TRBJ1-2, with D maybe TRBD1 (5 bases). With 1 base removed from V and 3 bases from J, the gap between germline ends came to 9 bases. The germline V gene encodes CDR1 SGHTA and CDR2 FQGNSA. This CDR3 has 14 residues. In DNA form, the CDR3 reads TGTGCCAGCAGCTTAGTAAGCAGGGACTATGGCTACACCTTC. Translated: CASSLVSRDYGYTF.

The V and J genes are TRBV4-1 and TRBJ2-1; D gene unclear. In germline, CDR1 is MGHRA, CDR2 YSYEKL. The CDR3 length is 16 residues. The V and J ends lost 1 base and 5 bases respectively, with 15 bases between them. CDR3 loop: CASSQVPRVKDNEQFF. In DNA form, the CDR3 reads TGCGCCAGCAGCCAAGTCCCGAGAGTAAAGGACAATGAGCAGTTCTTC.

This clone was observed a handful of times. The chain is built from TRBV19 and TRBJ1-2, with TRBD1 matching 9 bases. Germline lookup yields CDR1 LNHDA and CDR2 SQIVND (reference sequence). Trimming took 7 bases from V and 2 from J; bases not matched to a gene: 5. The CDR3 consists of 14 residues. CDR3 protein: CASTKQGANYGYTF. The CDR3 coding sequence is TGTGCCAGTACCAAACAGGGGGCGAACTATGGCTACACCTTC.

This clone was picked up one time. This rearrangement joins TRBV6-5 to TRBJ2-3; D call uncertain. The CDR3 is 15 residues long. Germline CDR1 reads MNHEY; CDR2 reads SVGAGI. V was shortened by 0 bases and J by 4 bases, with 11 bases between the two germline ends. The CDR3 DNA reads as TGTGCCAGCAGTTACTCTACCGGATTGTCAGATACGCAGTATTTT. Its translation: CASSYSTGLSDTQYF.

The rearrangement links TRBV5-5 to TRBJ1-3; tentatively, D is TRBD1 (5 bases). The CDR3 length is 15 residues. CDR1 and CDR2 from the germline V gene are SGHKS and YYEKEE (reference sequence). V lost 2 bases, J lost 0 bases, and 9 bases lay in between. The CDR3 is CASSFLQVSGNTIYF. The CDR3 DNA reads TGTGCCAGCAGCTTCCTACAGGTCTCTGGAAACACCATATATTTT. The full variable domain, with the rest looked up from reference TRBV5-5 and TRBJ1-3, is DAGVTQSPTHLIKTRGQQVTLRCSPISGHKSVSWYQQVLGQGPQFIFQYYEKEERGRGNFPDRFSARQFPNYSSELNVNALLLGDSALYLCASSFLQVSGNTIYFGEGSWLTVV.

The J gene is TRBJ1-6, the V gene TRBV27, with no clear D. CDR1 MNHEY and CDR2 SMNVEV come from the germline V gene (reference sequence). Deletions cut 10 bases from V and 1 base from J, with 11 bases between. The length of the CDR3 is 14 residues. The CDR3 DNA reads as TGTGCCACCGGGTCAGGTTCCTATAATTCACCCCTCCACTTT. It yields the protein CATGSGSYNSPLHF.

The rearrangement uses TRBV5-1 and TRBJ1-1; D is undetermined. Deletions cut 5 bases from V and 1 base from J, with 12 bases between. This CDR3 region has 14 residues. From germline, CDR1 is SGHRS and CDR2 YFSETQ. The CDR3 protein is CASRQVGGNTEAFF. The CDR3, as DNA: TGCGCCAGCAGGCAAGTCGGCGGGAACACTGAAGCTTTCTTT.

The genes are TRBV11-3 and TRBJ2-1; TRBD1 matches at 12 bases. V lost 4 bases and J lost 0; bases outside the gene matches: 13. Germline V gives CDR1 SGHNT, CDR2 YENEEA. The length of the CDR3 is 20 residues. The chain's CDR3 is CASSWGPGQGADSSYNEQFF. CDR3 sequence (DNA): TGTGCCAGCAGCTGGGGACCGGGACAGGGGGCCGACAGCTCCTACAATGAGCAGTTCTTC. The complete variable domain, with remaining parts taken from reference TRBV11-3 and TRBJ2-1, reads EAGVVQSPRYKIIEKKQPVAFWCNPISGHNTLYWYLQNLGQGPELLIRYENEEAVDDSQLPKDRFSAERLKGVDSTLKIQPAELGDSAVYLCASSWGPGQGADSSYNEQFFGPGTRLTVL.

The chain joins TRBV18 to TRBJ1-2, with a tentative D call TRBD1 (5 bases). Germline V gene data show CDR1 as KGHSH and CDR2 as LQKENI. V lost 3 bases and J lost 5, with 16 bases in between. The CDR3 loop spans 15 amino acids. The CDR3 loop is CASSPERAGIYGYTF. The CDR3 DNA is TGTGCCAGCTCACCCGAACGGGCAGGGATATATGGCTACACCTTC. Full variable domain (outside the CDR3, taken from reference TRBV18 and TRBJ1-2): NAGVMQNPRHLVRRRGQEARLRCSPMKGHSHVYWYRQLPEEGLKFMVYLQKENIIDESGMPKERFSAEFPKEGPSILRIQQVVRGDSAAYFCASSPERAGIYGYTFGSGTRLTVV.

The gene calls are TRBV7-3 and TRBJ1-6; no clear D. Looked up from germline, CDR1 is SGHTA and CDR2 is FQGTGA. The CDR3 sequence is 14 residues long. V dropped 5 bases and J dropped 10 bases, with 15 bases sitting between them. The CDR3 here is CASSPPGRGSPLHF. Written as DNA, the CDR3 is TGTGCCAGCAGCCCCCCAGGCCGAGGGTCACCCCTCCACTTT.